These 32 T cell receptor beta chains originate from one sample sequenced in a study of T cell changes during pregnancy in multiple sclerosis. Libraries were prepared by immunoSEQ multiplex PCR; TCRdb keeps only in-frame clonotypes and omits some of them. The table includes about 68,000 clones, roughly nine tenths detected once. The input for sequencing was peripheral blood, taken in the second trimester of pregnancy. All receptors derive from a female donor in good health, enrolled as a control in a pregnancy study.

V gene TRBV7-8 combines with J gene TRBJ2-3; 7 nucleotides agree with TRBD1. V gave up 1 base and J gave up 0 bases; unmatched junction bases: 4. CDR1 SGHVS and CDR2 FQNEAQ come from the germline V gene. CDR3 length: 16 amino acids. This CDR3 is CASSLGGQPSTDTQYF. DNA of the CDR3: TGTGCCAGCAGCTTAGGGGGACAGCCTAGCACAGATACGCAGTATTTT.

This chain connects TRBV10-3 to TRBJ1-2; no clear D gene. Trimming removed 3 bases at V and 8 bases at J, with 13 bases between. Germline V CDR1 and CDR2: ENHRY, SYGVKD. This CDR3 region has 13 residues. The CDR3 region is CAISDGERRGYTF. CDR3 bases: TGTGCCATCAGTGACGGGGAAAGGAGGGGCTACACCTTC.

This rearrangement joins TRBV9 to TRBJ2-7, with 10 bases matching TRBD1. The V segment lost 0 bases and the J segment 0 bases; nucleotides outside the gene matches: 0. In germline, CDR1 is SGDLS, CDR2 YYNGEE. The CDR3 has 15 amino acids. The CDR3 loop is CASSVGQGASYEQYF. The CDR3 DNA is TGTGCCAGCAGCGTAGGACAGGGGGCCTCCTACGAGCAGTACTTC.

This chain uses TRBV19 with TRBJ2-3, with TRBD2 matching 12 bases. This CDR3 is built from 17 residues. Germline V gene sequence: CDR1 LNHDA, CDR2 SQIVND (reference sequence). The V and J ends lost 5 bases and 4 bases, in that order; junction bases with no gene match: 10. The CDR3 nucleotides are TGTGCCAGTAGTTTCGATGGACTAGCGGGGTCCCCAGATACGCAGTATTTT. Translation: CASSFDGLAGSPDTQYF.

V is TRBV5-6 and J is TRBJ2-5; D gene unclear. The germline V gene has CDR1 SGHDT and CDR2 YYEEEE. V was cut by 0 bases and J by 2 bases, with 11 bases left in between. This CDR3 spans 15 amino acids. Here the CDR3 reads CASSLVGRLQETQYF. CDR3 DNA: TGTGCCAGCAGCTTGGTAGGCAGACTGCAAGAGACCCAGTACTTC.

The rearrangement links TRBV11-2 to TRBJ1-4; D not certain. The germline V gene has CDR1 SGHAT and CDR2 FQNNGV. CDR3 length: 13 amino acids. The V and J ends lost 5 bases and 8 bases respectively, with 12 bases between them. CDR3 DNA sequence: TGTGCCAGCAGCCGCGAAATCGGGGAAAAACTGTTTTTT. Amino acid sequence: CASSREIGEKLFF.

This clone occurred once. The chain carries TRBV5-1 and TRBJ1-5; D is uncertain. Trimming took off 6 bases at V and 3 bases at J, with 16 bases between the two ends. Germline V gene sequence: CDR1 SGHRS, CDR2 YFSETQ. The CDR3 runs to 15 residues. The CDR3 DNA follows: TGCGCCAGCACCTCCCCAAAGATAGTCAATCAGCCCCAGCATTTT. Protein sequence: CASTSPKIVNQPQHF.

The chain couples TRBV5-4 to TRBJ1-2, with 7 positions matching TRBD1. Germline V gene data show CDR1 as SGHNT and CDR2 as YYREEE (reference sequence). This CDR3 has 13 residues. The junction had 7 bases not matched to a gene; V was cut back by 4 bases and J by 7 bases. CDR3 sequence: CASSQTGNTGYTF. CDR3 bases: TGTGCCAGCAGCCAGACAGGGAATACTGGCTACACCTTC. The full variable domain, with the rest looked up from reference TRBV5-4 and TRBJ1-2, is ETGVTQSPTHLIKTRGQQVTLRCSSQSGHNTVSWYQQALGQGPQFIFQYYREEENGRGNFPPRFSGLQFPNYSSELNVNALELDDSALYLCASSQTGNTGYTFGSGTRLTVV.

The chain has TRBV9 and TRBJ2-7; TRBD1 aligns across 11 bases. CDR1 is SGDLS, CDR2 YYNGEE, per germline. The trim removed 2 bases at V and 5 bases at J, leaving 6 bases unmatched. The CDR3 extends over 15 amino acids. DNA of the CDR3: TGTGCCAGCAGCGTGGCACCGGGACAGGGGGACGAGCAGTACTTC. It translates to CASSVAPGQGDEQYF.

The CDR3 reads CSVVRGLADTQYF. The CDR3, as DNA: TGCAGCGTTGTAAGAGGTTTGGCAGATACGCAGTATTTT. This chain uses TRBV29-1 with TRBJ2-3; D not resolved. The CDR3 loop spans 13 amino acids. CDR1 and CDR2 from the germline V gene are SQVTM and ANQGSEA. The V and J ends lost 4 bases and 4 bases respectively, with 12 bases between them.

This clone was found once. CDR3 coding DNA: TGTGCCAGCAGTCAGGAGGGACTCGGTTTGGGTCAGCCCCAGCATTTT. It is translated as CASSQEGLGLGQPQHF. The chain has TRBV2 and TRBJ1-5; a possible D gene is TRBD1 (5 bases). Trimming shortened V by 5 bases and J by 6 bases, and 20 bases separated the two germline ends. Germline CDR1 is SNHLY and CDR2 is FYNNEI. This CDR3 is built from 16 residues.

This clone has ten or more counts. This chain joins TRBV6-1 and TRBJ2-6; no reliable D call. Trimming shortened V by 1 base and J by 0 bases, and 4 bases separated the two germline ends. The CDR3 sequence is 15 residues long. Germline V gene sequence: CDR1 MNHNS, CDR2 SASEGT. CDR3 amino acids: CASSEDSSGANVLTF. CDR3 bases: TGTGCCAGCAGTGAAGACAGCTCTGGGGCCAACGTCCTGACTTTC.

The V and J genes are TRBV7-9 and TRBJ1-2, with 7 positions matching TRBD1. The germline V gene has CDR1 SEHNR and CDR2 FQNEAQ (reference sequence). The CDR3 consists of 14 residues. The ends lost 6 bases at V and 6 bases at J; junction bases unmatched: 10. CDR3 DNA sequence: TGTGCCAGCAGACTCCTGGAGGGGACAGATGGCTACACCTTC. This codes for CASRLLEGTDGYTF. The full variable domain, with the rest looked up from reference TRBV7-9 and TRBJ1-2, is DTGVSQNPRHKITKRGQNVTFRCDPISEHNRLYWYRQTLGQGPEFLTYFQNEAQLEKSRLLSDRFSAERPKGSFSTLEIQRTEQGDSAMYLCASRLLEGTDGYTFGSGTRLTVV.

The chain recombines TRBV28 with TRBJ2-7; D gene ambiguous. V was cut by 3 bases and J by 2 bases, with 8 bases left in between. The CDR3 is made up of 13 amino acids. The germline V gene encodes CDR1 MDHEN and CDR2 SYDVKM. The CDR3 nucleotides read TGTGCCAGCAGTTTGGCTGAAGCCTACGAGCAGTACTTC. Translation: CASSLAEAYEQYF.

The V gene is TRBV11-2, the J gene TRBJ2-7, with 7 bases that match TRBD1. Germline V gives CDR1 SGHAT, CDR2 FQNNGV. This CDR3 contains 15 residues. Trimming at V came to 0 bases and at J to 1 base, leaving 3 bases not matched to a gene. The CDR3 DNA follows: TGTGCCAGCAGCTTAGAAACAGGGGTGTCCTACGAGCAGTACTTC. The encoded protein is CASSLETGVSYEQYF.

V gene TRBV19 combines with J gene TRBJ1-4, with D possibly being TRBD1 (6 bases). The germline V and J ends were trimmed by 9 bases and 7 bases, with 12 bases remaining between them. Germline CDR1 reads LNHDA; CDR2 reads SQIVND (reference sequence). This CDR3 is built from 12 residues. The CDR3 sequence: CASRGGGEKLFF. The CDR3, as DNA: TGTGCCAGCAGGGGTGGAGGTGAAAAACTGTTTTTT.

As DNA, the CDR3 is TGTGCCAGCAGCGGCGGGAACACAGATACGCAGTATTTT. It is translated as CASSGGNTDTQYF. The chain joins TRBV9 to TRBJ2-3; weak D call: TRBD2 (6 bases). The CDR3 sequence is 13 residues long. Trimming stripped 3 bases from V and 2 bases from J, with 7 bases between. Germline V lookup: CDR1 SGDLS, CDR2 YYNGEE.

This clone was found once. This CDR3 is CASGLVLAGLINEQFF. The CDR3 DNA is TGTGCTAGTGGTTTGGTTCTAGCGGGACTGATCAATGAGCAGTTCTTC. The chain couples TRBV12-5 to TRBJ2-1; 9 positions agree with TRBD2. Germline V gives CDR1 LGHNT, CDR2 FRNRAP. V shed 0 bases, J shed 6 bases, and the junction held 6 bases outside the gene matches. This CDR3 has 16 amino acids.

The rearrangement joins TRBV10-2 to TRBJ2-4; 10 bases align to TRBD1. The germline V gene has CDR1 WSHSY and CDR2 SAAADI. The V segment lost 3 bases and the J segment 6 bases; nucleotides outside the gene matches: 14. The CDR3 extends over 18 amino acids. CDR3 sequence reads: CASSEIRGQGIFGNIQYF. As DNA, the CDR3 is TGCGCCAGCAGTGAAATAAGGGGACAGGGGATTTTCGGAAACATTCAGTACTTC.

The gene calls are TRBV27 and TRBJ2-6, with D unclear. CDR1 and CDR2 (germline): MNHEY, SMNVEV (reference sequence). Trimming removed 7 bases from V and 0 bases from J, with 13 bases in between. The CDR3 runs to 16 residues. CDR3 loop: CASTQSLSSGANVLTF. For the CDR3, the DNA is TGTGCCAGCACCCAAAGCCTGTCCTCTGGGGCCAACGTCCTGACTTTC.

The rearrangement joins TRBV2 to TRBJ1-6; no reliable D call. The V and J ends lost 1 base and 9 bases respectively, with 10 bases between them. The CDR3 length is 14 residues. Germline CDR1 SNHLY, CDR2 FYNNEI. CDR3 loop: CASSEVSSLSPLHF. The CDR3 DNA reads TGTGCCAGCAGTGAAGTCAGTTCTCTTTCACCCCTCCACTTT.

The chain links TRBV27 to TRBJ2-1; TRBD2 is a possible D gene (5 bases). This CDR3 is built from 13 residues. Trimming stripped 2 bases from V and 4 bases from J, with 6 bases between. The germline CDR1 and CDR2 sequences are MNHEY and SMNVEV (reference sequence). This chain's CDR3 is CASSLRGYNEQFF. In DNA, the CDR3 is TGTGCCAGCAGTTTACGAGGGTACAATGAGCAGTTCTTC.

This chain links TRBV2 with TRBJ2-3; 7 nucleotides align to TRBD1. The germline V gene has CDR1 SNHLY and CDR2 FYNNEI. This CDR3 spans 13 amino acids. V was pared by 5 bases and J by 6 bases, with 5 bases of the junction left unmatched. CDR3 residues: CASSSNRGDTQYF. The CDR3 DNA reads TGTGCCAGCAGTTCCAACAGGGGCGATACGCAGTATTTT.

The chain couples TRBV27 to TRBJ1-2, with 8 nucleotides matching TRBD1. The CDR3 consists of 12 residues. Germline CDR1 and CDR2: MNHEY and SMNVEV (reference sequence). J gave up 4 bases and V 8 bases, and 3 bases lay outside the gene matches. CDR3 protein: CASDRGAYGYTF. CDR3 nucleotides: TGTGCCAGCGACAGGGGAGCCTATGGCTACACCTTC.

The genes are TRBV2 and TRBJ2-3, with 10 bases that match TRBD2. The CDR3 contains 17 residues. Trimming took 6 bases from V and 2 from J; bases not matched to a gene: 11. Germline V lookup: CDR1 SNHLY, CDR2 FYNNEI. The CDR3: CASRVPGLARFTDTQYF. The CDR3 region has the DNA TGTGCCAGCAGGGTCCCGGGACTAGCGAGATTCACAGATACGCAGTATTTT.

This chain joins TRBV9 and TRBJ2-5, with a tentative D call TRBD2 (5 bases). Deletions cut 0 bases from V and 7 bases from J, with 13 bases between. The CDR3 consists of 14 residues. Germline lookup yields CDR1 SGDLS and CDR2 YYNGEE. This CDR3 is CASSVDSVRGTQYF. CDR3 coding DNA: TGTGCCAGCAGCGTAGACTCCGTCCGGGGGACCCAGTACTTC.

The V and J genes are TRBV6-5 and TRBJ1-2; TRBD1 agrees at 8 bases. The CDR3 totals 13 residues. Trimming cost V 6 bases and J 8 bases; bases outside gene matches: 8. CDR1 is MNHEY, CDR2 SVGAGI, per germline. This CDR3 is CASRTTGEMGYTF. The CDR3 DNA follows: TGTGCCAGCAGAACGACAGGGGAGATGGGCTACACCTTC.

This chain connects TRBV7-2 to TRBJ2-7; TRBD2 is a possible D gene (6 bases). Germline CDR1 reads SGHTA; CDR2 reads FQGNSA. The CDR3 runs 15 residues. Trimming took off 5 bases at V and 0 bases at J, with 14 bases between the two ends. DNA of the CDR3: TGTGCCAGCAGCCCCGCGGGACTGACCTCCTACGAGCAGTACTTC. This gives the protein CASSPAGLTSYEQYF.

The V call is TRBV28, the J call TRBJ2-7; 7 nucleotides line up with TRBD2. The CDR3 loop spans 15 amino acids. After removal of 6 bases from V and 1 base from J, the junction contained 9 bases not matched to a gene. Germline-derived CDR1 and CDR2 are MDHEN and SYDVKM. CDR3 protein: CASSYGLGGSYEQYF. CDR3 coding DNA: TGTGCCAGCAGCTATGGACTAGGAGGGTCCTACGAGCAGTACTTC.

V gene TRBV4-1 combines with J gene TRBJ1-6; 8 nucleotides match TRBD1. The junction had 7 bases not matched to a gene; V was cut back by 5 bases and J by 4 bases. The CDR3 is 16 residues long. Germline V gene sequence: CDR1 MGHRA, CDR2 YSYEKL. CDR3 residues: CASSYETGVYNSPLHF. CDR3 DNA: TGCGCCAGCAGCTACGAGACAGGGGTTTATAATTCACCCCTCCACTTT.

The rearrangement joins TRBV10-3 to TRBJ1-5; a weak D match, TRBD1 (6 bases). The CDR3 has 14 amino acids. With 5 bases removed from V and 4 bases from J, the gap between germline ends came to 12 bases. The germline gives CDR1 ENHRY, CDR2 SYGVKD. The CDR3 protein is CAISNEGENQPQHF. The CDR3 DNA sequence: TGTGCCATCAGTAATGAGGGGGAAAATCAGCCCCAGCATTTT.

This chain joins TRBV28 and TRBJ2-2; D gene ambiguous. This CDR3 spans 14 amino acids. Germline assignment: CDR1 MDHEN and CDR2 SYDVKM. V gave up 3 bases and J gave up 1 base, with 6 bases separating them. CDR3 sequence (DNA): TGTGCCAGCAGTTTGTCCCGGAACACCGGGGAGCTGTTTTTT. It is translated as CASSLSRNTGELFF.